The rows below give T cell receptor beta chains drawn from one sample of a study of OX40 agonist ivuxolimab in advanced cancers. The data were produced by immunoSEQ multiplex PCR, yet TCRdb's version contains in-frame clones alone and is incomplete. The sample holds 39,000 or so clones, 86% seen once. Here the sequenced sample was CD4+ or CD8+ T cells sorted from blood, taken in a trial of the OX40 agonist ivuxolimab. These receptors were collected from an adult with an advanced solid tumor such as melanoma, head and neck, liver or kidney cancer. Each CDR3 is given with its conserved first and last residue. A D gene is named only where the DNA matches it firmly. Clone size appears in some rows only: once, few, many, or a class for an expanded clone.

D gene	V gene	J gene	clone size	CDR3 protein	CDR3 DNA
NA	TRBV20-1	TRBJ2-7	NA	CSARDRHEQYF	TGCAGTGCTAGAGATAGGCACGAGCAGTACTTC
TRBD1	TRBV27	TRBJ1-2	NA	CASSPPGGGSYGYTF	TGTGCCAGCAGTCCGCCTGGAGGGGGCAGCTATGGCTACACCTTC
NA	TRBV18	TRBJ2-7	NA	CASSPRDWLYEQYF	TGTGCCAGCTCACCACGGGACTGGCTCTACGAGCAGTACTTC
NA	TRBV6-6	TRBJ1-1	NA	CASSPAVGVNTEAFF	TGTGCCAGCAGTCCAGCGGTAGGGGTGAACACTGAAGCTTTCTTT
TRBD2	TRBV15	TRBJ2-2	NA	CATSRARQRGLGGELFF	TGTGCCACCAGCAGAGCAAGACAGCGGGGGTTGGGCGGGGAGCTGTTTTTT
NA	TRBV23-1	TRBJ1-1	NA	CASSPPGCSAFF	TGCGCCAGCAGTCCCCCAGGGTGTTCGGCTTTCTTT
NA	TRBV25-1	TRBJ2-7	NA	CASSDQGTTYYEQYF	TGTGCCAGCAGTGACCAGGGGACTACCTACTACGAGCAGTACTTC
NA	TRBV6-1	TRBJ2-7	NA	CASSEALVRRQSNYEQYF	TGTGCCAGCAGTGAAGCATTAGTGAGGAGACAGTCCAACTACGAGCAGTACTTC
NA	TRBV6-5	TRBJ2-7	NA	CASRDGGREQYF	TGTGCCAGCAGAGACGGGGGGCGGGAGCAGTACTTC
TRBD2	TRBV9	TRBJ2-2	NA	CASSVEGLAGTGELFF	TGTGCCAGCAGCGTAGAGGGACTAGCCGGCACCGGGGAGCTGTTTTTT
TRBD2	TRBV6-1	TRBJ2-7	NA	CASSEGKGLAAAYYEQYF	TGTGCCAGCAGTGAAGGAAAGGGACTAGCGGCAGCTTACTACGAGCAGTACTTC
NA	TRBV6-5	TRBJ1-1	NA	CASSYSNRVAAFF	TGTGCCAGCAGTTACTCGAACAGGGTGGCTGCTTTCTTT
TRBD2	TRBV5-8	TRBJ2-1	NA	CASSLGTSSYNEQFF	TGTGCCAGCAGCTTAGGGACTAGCTCCTACAATGAGCAGTTCTTC
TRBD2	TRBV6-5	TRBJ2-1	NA	CASSLAGDNEQFF	TGTGCCAGCAGTTTAGCGGGAGATAATGAGCAGTTCTTC
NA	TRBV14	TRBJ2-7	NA	CASSQWGMFNLYEQYF	TGTGCCAGCAGCCAATGGGGGATGTTCAATTTGTACGAGCAGTACTTC
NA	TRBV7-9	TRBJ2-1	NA	CASSGRGSSYNEQFF	TGTGCCAGCAGCGGCCGGGGGAGCTCCTACAATGAGCAGTTCTTC
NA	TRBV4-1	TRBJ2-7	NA	CASSQEWGSSYEQYF	TGCGCCAGCAGCCAAGAATGGGGTTCCTCCTACGAGCAGTACTTC
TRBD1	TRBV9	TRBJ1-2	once	CASSPGTGDYGYTF	TGTGCCAGCAGCCCCGGGACAGGGGACTATGGCTACACCTTC
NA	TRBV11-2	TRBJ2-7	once	CASSLGPTWGSEQYF	TGTGCCAGCAGCTTAGGGCCTACCTGGGGCTCCGAGCAGTACTTC
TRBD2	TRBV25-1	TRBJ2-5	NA	CASASGDQETQYF	TGTGCCAGCGCCAGCGGGGACCAAGAGACCCAGTACTTC
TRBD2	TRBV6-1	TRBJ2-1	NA	CASSEARLAGINEQFF	TGTGCCAGCAGTGAAGCGCGCCTAGCGGGAATCAATGAGCAGTTCTTC
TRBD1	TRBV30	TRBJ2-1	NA	CAWSGGQGFYEQFF	TGTGCCTGGAGTGGGGGACAGGGGTTCTATGAGCAGTTCTTC
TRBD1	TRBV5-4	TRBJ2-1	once	CASTPDRGPYNEQFF	TGTGCCAGCACCCCGGACAGGGGGCCCTACAATGAGCAGTTCTTC
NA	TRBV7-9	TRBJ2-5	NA	CASSSSGTKETQYF	TGTGCCAGCAGCTCCTCCGGGACCAAAGAGACCCAGTACTTC
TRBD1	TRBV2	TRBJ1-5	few	CASSSDRERNQPQHF	TGTGCCAGCAGTTCGGACAGGGAACGGAATCAGCCCCAGCATTTT
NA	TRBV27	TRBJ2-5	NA	CASSSLGEETQYF	TGTGCCAGCAGTTCCCTCGGGGAAGAGACCCAGTACTTC
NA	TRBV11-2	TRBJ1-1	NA	CASSQSVGETEAFF	TGTGCCAGCAGCCAGTCCGTTGGGGAAACTGAAGCTTTCTTT
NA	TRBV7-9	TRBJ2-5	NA	CASSLPTGGQETQYF	TGTGCCAGCAGCCTACCGACAGGAGGACAAGAGACCCAGTACTTC
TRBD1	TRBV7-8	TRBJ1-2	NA	CASSLATAAGGQGEYGYTF	TGTGCCAGCAGCTTAGCGACAGCAGCAGGGGGACAGGGGGAGTATGGCTACACCTTC
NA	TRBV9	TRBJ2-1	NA	CASSVRHDLTDNEQFF	TGTGCCAGCAGCGTACGTCACGATCTAACAGACAATGAGCAGTTCTTC
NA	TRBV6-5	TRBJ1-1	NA	CASSRRQLNTEAFF	TGTGCCAGCAGTAGAAGACAGCTGAACACTGAAGCTTTCTTT
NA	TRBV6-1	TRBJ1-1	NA	CASSEGGSQVPNTEAFF	TGTGCCAGCAGTGAAGGAGGTTCACAAGTCCCGAACACTGAAGCTTTCTTT
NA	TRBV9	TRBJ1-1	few	CASSAARGENTEAFF	TGTGCCAGCAGCGCAGCGAGGGGAGAGAACACTGAAGCTTTCTTT
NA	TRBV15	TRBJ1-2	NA	CATSGFRGNYGYTF	TGTGCCACCAGCGGATTCAGGGGCAACTATGGCTACACCTTC
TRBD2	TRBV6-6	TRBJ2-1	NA	CASRTGLAVYNEQFF	TGTGCCAGCAGAACCGGACTAGCGGTTTACAATGAGCAGTTCTTC
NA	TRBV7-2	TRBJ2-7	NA	CASSLQENYEQYF	TGTGCCAGCAGCTTACAGGAGAACTACGAGCAGTACTTC
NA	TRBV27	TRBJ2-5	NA	CASSLSPGSSQTQYF	TGTGCCAGCAGTTTATCCCCCGGATCTTCGCAGACCCAGTACTTC
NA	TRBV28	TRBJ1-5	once	CATWYYPMGDQPQHF	TGTGCCACGTGGTATTACCCAATGGGGGATCAGCCCCAGCATTTT
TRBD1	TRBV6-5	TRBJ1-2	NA	CASSVPGTGYYGYTF	TGTGCCAGCAGTGTCCCTGGGACAGGGTACTATGGCTACACCTTC
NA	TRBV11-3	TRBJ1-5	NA	CASRFRDPRRGNQPQHF	TGTGCCAGCAGGTTCAGGGACCCACGTCGGGGCAATCAGCCCCAGCATTTT
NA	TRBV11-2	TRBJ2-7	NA	CASSLANEQYF	TGTGCCAGCAGCTTGGCAAACGAGCAGTACTTC
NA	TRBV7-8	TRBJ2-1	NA	CASSLASWERFF	TGTGCCAGCAGCTTAGCGTCGTGGGAAAGATTCTTC
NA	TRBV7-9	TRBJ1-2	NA	CASSANKNGYTF	TGTGCCAGCAGCGCAAATAAAAATGGCTACACCTTC
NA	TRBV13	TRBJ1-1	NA	CASSSGTSGTEAFF	TGTGCCAGCAGCTCCGGGACATCAGGCACTGAAGCTTTCTTT
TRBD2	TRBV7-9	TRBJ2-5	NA	CASSLTSGAQETQYF	TGTGCCAGCAGCTTAACTAGCGGGGCCCAAGAGACCCAGTACTTC
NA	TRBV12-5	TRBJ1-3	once	CATLLGDTIYF	TGTGCTACCCTGCTGGGGGACACCATATATTTT
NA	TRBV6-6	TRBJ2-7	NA	CASRPRPGASPNEQYF	TGTGCCAGCAGGCCGAGACCGGGGGCCAGTCCCAACGAGCAGTACTTC
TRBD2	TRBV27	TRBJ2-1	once	CASSLTSGRGNEQFF	TGTGCCAGCAGTTTAACTAGCGGGAGGGGCAATGAGCAGTTCTTC
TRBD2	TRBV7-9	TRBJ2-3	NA	CASSLVSGGTDTQYF	TGTGCCAGCAGCTTAGTTAGCGGGGGGACAGATACGCAGTATTTT
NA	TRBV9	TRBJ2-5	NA	CASSPRMLGGETQYF	TGTGCCAGCAGCCCCAGGATGCTAGGGGGAGAGACCCAGTACTTC
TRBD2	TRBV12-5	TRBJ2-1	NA	CASGLVGEGLHEQFF	TGTGCTAGTGGTTTGGTAGGGGAGGGTCTCCATGAGCAGTTCTTC
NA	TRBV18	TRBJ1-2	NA	CASSPGPNQDYGYTF	TGTGCCAGCTCACCAGGGCCTAACCAGGACTATGGCTACACCTTC
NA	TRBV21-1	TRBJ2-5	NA	CASSEPPPGHGKETQYF	TGTGCCAGCAGCGAACCTCCTCCGGGACACGGTAAAGAGACCCAGTACTTC
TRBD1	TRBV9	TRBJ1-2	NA	CASSLGQSYGYTF	TGTGCCAGCAGCCTGGGACAGAGCTATGGCTACACCTTC
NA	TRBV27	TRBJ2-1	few	CASSSSSEQFF	TGTGCCAGCAGTTCTTCATCTGAGCAGTTCTTC